One and the same sample provided the 5 T cell receptor beta chains below, sequenced in a study of T cells in Graves' hyperthyroidism and ophthalmopathy. TCR beta CDR3 region amplification was performed from RNA transcripts. HTBI primers were used for first-round RT-PCR of the TCR CDR3. TCRdb used MiXCR to reprocess the multiplex PCR reads, holding one entry per CDR3 protein. The table has roughly 160,000 distinct CDR3 sequences, just under 9.5% seen once. The sequencing sample was made of blood. Source of these receptors: a woman aged 18-30 years with Graves' hyperthyroidism that later progressed to Graves' ophthalmopathy.

This clonotype was observed a single time. CDR3 DNA: TGTGCCAGCAGTCCTGGGGGGGGGAATGGCTACACCTTC. Its protein product is CASSPGGGNGYTF. The gene calls are TRBV6-1 and TRBJ1-2; tentatively, D is TRBD1 (5 bases). The germline CDR1 and CDR2 sequences are MNHNS and SASEGT. V lost 5 bases and J lost 6, with 13 bases in between. The CDR3 is 13 amino acids.

This clonotype came up many times. The chain employs TRBV6-1 and TRBJ2-7, with D perhaps TRBD1 (6 bases). CDR3 length: 15 residues. CDR1 and CDR2 from the germline V gene are MNHNS and SASEGT. V gave up 0 bases and J gave up 6 bases, with 15 bases separating them. The CDR3 is CASSEASAGDREQYF. DNA for the CDR3: TGTGCCAGCAGTGAAGCGTCGGCAGGGGATCGCGAGCAGTACTTC.

This clonotype was seen at least ten times. The chain links TRBV2 to TRBJ1-2, with D possibly being TRBD1 (5 bases). Germline V CDR1 and CDR2: SNHLY, FYNNEI. The CDR3 is 15 amino acids. V was cut by 2 bases and J by 4 bases, with 14 bases left in between. The CDR3 bases are TGTGCCAGCAGTGAATTTCAGGGAAGGGGCTATGGCTACACCTTC. Its translation is CASSEFQGRGYGYTF.

This clonotype was observed at least ten times. The chain recombines TRBV5-4 with TRBJ2-5, with 9 bases that match TRBD1. V dropped 2 bases and J dropped 0; count of bases not matched to a gene: 8. This CDR3 is built from 17 residues. Germline lookup yields CDR1 SGHNT and CDR2 YYREEE (reference sequence). The CDR3: CASSLVSGTGYQETQYF. Written as DNA, the CDR3 is TGTGCCAGCAGCTTAGTTTCAGGGACAGGGTACCAAGAGACCCAGTACTTC.

This sequence joins TRBV20-1 and TRBJ2-1, with a weak D call TRBD2 (6 bases). Germline values: CDR1 DFQATT, CDR2 SNEGSKA (reference sequence). The V gene lost 0 bases and the J gene lost 7 bases, with 19 bases spanning the gap. This CDR3 comprises 16 residues. CDR3 DNA sequence: TGCAGTGCTAGAGATCCGGGCGGGACCTCTTGGAATGAGCAGTTCTTC. Translated, it gives CSARDPGGTSWNEQFF.